Reported below is one T cell receptor beta chain. This record comes from a study of T cell changes during pregnancy in multiple sclerosis. The table came from immunoSEQ multiplex PCR; TCRdb's copy has only in-frame clones and leaves some out. The table shows 70,000 to 80,000 clones, with 90% to 95% occurring only once. This sample comprised peripheral blood, obtained in the third trimester of pregnancy. The source of this sequence is a female donor with multiple sclerosis, enrolled in a pregnancy study.

The CDR3 nucleotides read TGTGCCAGCAGCGGCCTTGAGGCAGATACGCAGTATTTT. Protein product: CASSGLEADTQYF. The chain recombines TRBV9 with TRBJ2-3, with D uncertain. CDR1 is SGDLS and CDR2 is YYNGEE in the germline V gene. V gave up 3 bases and J gave up 4 bases, with 9 bases separating them. This CDR3 comprises 13 residues.